These 19 T cell receptor beta chains share one sample of origin, sequenced in a study of human versus mouse CDR3 diversity and MHC coevolution. Profiled with immunoSEQ multiplex PCR; TCRdb holds only in-frame clones, not every one. Of tens of thousands of clones in the sample, around 95% are singletons; the top ten hold about 1.5%. The specimen sequenced was naive CD4+ T cells from blood. Subset in this sample: CD45RO-negative CD62L-positive naive CD4 T cells. These receptors were collected from a person aged 30-69 years in good health.

The chain is built from TRBV6-5 and TRBJ1-1, with no clear D. The CDR3 is 13 amino acids. Trimming took off 3 bases at V and 4 bases at J, with 9 bases between the two ends. CDR1 is MNHEY, CDR2 SVGAGI, per germline. The CDR3 loop is CASSYARGTEAFF. CDR3 nucleotide sequence: TGTGCCAGCAGTTATGCACGGGGCACTGAAGCTTTCTTT.

This chain joins TRBV7-3 and TRBJ2-1, with 7 bases identical to TRBD1. The V and J ends lost 6 bases and 4 bases, in that order; junction bases with no gene match: 9. CDR3 length: 15 amino acids. Germline CDR1 reads SGHTA; CDR2 reads FQGTGA. Here the CDR3 reads CASSPTGDGYNEQFF. CDR3 coding DNA: TGTGCCAGCAGTCCTACAGGGGATGGTTACAATGAGCAGTTCTTC.

The CDR3 is CATSRDRSWQGAYGYTF. CDR3 nucleotide sequence: TGTGCCACCAGCAGAGATCGATCGTGGCAGGGCGCCTATGGCTACACCTTC. V is TRBV15 and J is TRBJ1-2; D may be TRBD1 (5 bases). The CDR3 covers 17 residues. V lost 0 bases and J lost 4, with 18 bases in between. The germline gives CDR1 LNHNV, CDR2 YYDKDF (reference sequence).

The rearrangement links TRBV9 to TRBJ2-1, with D unresolved. V lost 0 bases and J lost 2, with 12 bases in between. The CDR3 totals 16 residues. CDR1 is SGDLS, CDR2 YYNGEE, per germline. The CDR3 region has the DNA TGTGCCAGCAGCGTAGGACATTCGCCCCCCTACAATGAGCAGTTCTTC. Residues: CASSVGHSPPYNEQFF. The variable domain in full, with the rest retrieved from reference TRBV9 and TRBJ2-1, is DSGVTQTPKHLITATGQRVTLRCSPRSGDLSVYWYQQSLDQGLQFLIQYYNGEERAKGNILERFSAQQFPDLHSELNLSSLELGDSALYFCASSVGHSPPYNEQFFGPGTRLTVL.

This chain connects TRBV20-1 to TRBJ2-7; TRBD1 might be the D (6 bases). Germline lookup yields CDR1 DFQATT and CDR2 SNEGSKA (reference sequence). V gave up 6 bases and J gave up 1 base, with 7 bases separating them. The CDR3 has 11 residues. CDR3: CSAGQSYEQYF. CDR3 DNA sequence: TGCAGTGCAGGACAGTCCTACGAGCAGTACTTC.

This chain connects TRBV7-2 to TRBJ1-5; no reliable D call. The V end was cut by 1 base, the J end by 2 bases, with 9 bases between. The CDR3 covers 15 residues. Germline V gene lookup returns CDR1 SGHTA and CDR2 FQGNSA. The DNA of the CDR3 is TGTGCCAGCAGCTTAGACGGGGATCGCAATCAGCCCCAGCATTTT. Translation: CASSLDGDRNQPQHF.

V usage is TRBV4-1 and J usage is TRBJ2-1; TRBD2 matches 10 bases. The junction had 9 bases not matched to a gene; V was cut back by 1 base and J by 6 bases. This CDR3 contains 17 residues. Per germline, CDR1 MGHRA and CDR2 YSYEKL. CDR3 sequence reads: CASSQGSSGGIFNEQFF. CDR3 nucleotides: TGCGCCAGCAGCCAAGGGAGTAGCGGGGGGATTTTCAATGAGCAGTTCTTC.

The chain links TRBV7-2 to TRBJ1-1; D gene unclear. The V and J ends lost 1 base and 8 bases respectively, with 11 bases between them. This CDR3 spans 13 amino acids. CDR1 is SGHTA, CDR2 FQGNSA, per germline. This chain's CDR3 is CASSLVRLSEAFF. In DNA form, the CDR3 reads TGTGCCAGCAGCTTAGTTCGATTAAGCGAAGCTTTCTTT.

The rearrangement joins TRBV28 to TRBJ2-1; 10 nucleotides agree with TRBD2. V gave up 5 bases and J gave up 6 bases; unmatched junction bases: 10. The germline gives CDR1 MDHEN, CDR2 SYDVKM. CDR3 length equals 16 residues. The CDR3 loop reads CASSPTGSGRPNEQFF. The DNA of the CDR3 is TGTGCCAGCAGTCCCACGGGTAGCGGGAGGCCCAATGAGCAGTTCTTC.

The chain carries TRBV19 and TRBJ1-1; tentatively, D is TRBD1 (5 bases). The CDR3 runs 14 residues. Trimming took 2 bases from V and 6 from J, leaving 13 bases between them. The germline V gene encodes CDR1 LNHDA and CDR2 SQIVND (reference sequence). CDR3 nucleotides: TGTGCCAGTAGTATAAGGGCAGGGAATGCTGAAGCTTTCTTT. The encoded protein is CASSIRAGNAEAFF. The complete variable domain, with remaining parts taken from reference TRBV19 and TRBJ1-1, reads DGGITQSPKYLFRKEGQNVTLSCEQNLNHDAMYWYRQDPGQGLRLIYYSQIVNDFQKGDIAEGYSVSREKKESFPLTVTSAQKNPTAFYLCASSIRAGNAEAFFGQGTRLTVV.

This chain connects TRBV28 to TRBJ2-5; the D gene is possibly TRBD1 (6 bases). The J call is doubtful: the DNA matches TRBJ2-7 better. CDR3 length equals 13 residues. The germline V gene has CDR1 MDHEN and CDR2 SYDVKM. The CDR3 loop reads CASSLWDSYEQYF. In nucleotides, the CDR3 is TGTGCCAGCAGTTTATGGGACAGCTACGAGCAGTACTTC.

The V gene is TRBV29-1, the J gene TRBJ2-7, with 9 bases aligning to TRBD1. J lost 6 bases, V lost 5 bases, and 5 bases had no gene match. The length of the CDR3 is 12 residues. Germline CDR1 is SQVTM and CDR2 is ANQGSEA. The CDR3, as DNA: TGCAGCGTTCTACCGACAGGGGGCGAGCAGTACTTC. This translates into CSVLPTGGEQYF.

V and J are TRBV27 and TRBJ1-4; D is uncertain. This CDR3 is built from 15 residues. CDR1 is MNHEY and CDR2 is SMNVEV in the germline V gene (reference sequence). V was pared by 6 bases and J by 0 bases, with 11 bases between. CDR3 DNA: TGTGCCAGCAGCTATCGGGGAACAACTAATGAAAAACTGTTTTTT. Amino acids: CASSYRGTTNEKLFF.

The J gene is TRBJ1-4, the V gene TRBV7-9; D may be TRBD1 (5 bases). The CDR3 runs 16 residues. Germline V lookup: CDR1 SEHNR, CDR2 FQNEAQ (reference sequence). V was clipped by 6 bases and J by 7 bases, with 21 bases between them. The CDR3 DNA reads as TGTGCCAGCAGTTCTTTTAGGGCAGGGCGGGGTGAAAAACTGTTTTTT. It yields the protein CASSSFRAGRGEKLFF.

The chain joins TRBV18 to TRBJ2-5, with D possibly matching TRBD1 (6 bases). V lost 4 bases to trimming and J lost 4 bases, with 10 bases between them. The CDR3 has 13 amino acids. The germline gives CDR1 KGHSH, CDR2 LQKENI. CDR3 sequence: CASSRDKLETQYF. CDR3 DNA: TGTGCCAGCTCACGGGACAAGTTAGAGACCCAGTACTTC.

The chain joins TRBV11-3 to TRBJ2-3; D possibly corresponds to TRBD1 (7 bases). Germline V gene lookup returns CDR1 SGHNT and CDR2 YENEEA. V was clipped by 4 bases and J by 5 bases, with 16 bases between them. The CDR3 sequence is 15 residues long. The CDR3 DNA follows: TGTGCCAGCAGCTCAGGAGGGGGCGGGAAAGATACGCAGTATTTT. It translates to CASSSGGGGKDTQYF.

The gene calls are TRBV27 and TRBJ1-1, with D unclear. The CDR3 sequence is 15 residues long. Trimming cost V 0 bases and J 10 bases, with 18 bases left between them. Germline V CDR1 and CDR2: MNHEY, SMNVEV (reference sequence). CDR3 in amino acids: CASSLSLSAGRSAFF. Written as DNA, the CDR3 is TGTGCCAGCAGTTTATCCCTCTCGGCTGGGAGGTCAGCTTTCTTT.

The J gene is TRBJ2-4, the V gene TRBV9, with TRBD2 identical over 7 bases. The CDR3 is 18 amino acids. Looked up from germline, CDR1 is SGDLS and CDR2 is YYNGEE. V lost 3 bases, J lost 0 bases, and 12 bases stayed unmatched. The chain's CDR3 is CASSEGIGGGRAKNIQYF. CDR3 coding DNA: TGTGCCAGCAGCGAGGGTATTGGCGGGGGACGAGCCAAAAACATTCAGTACTTC.

This rearrangement joins TRBV6-1 to TRBJ1-3; D not certain. Per germline, CDR1 MNHNS and CDR2 SASEGT. The ends were cut back, 2 bases at V and 1 base at J, with 12 bases in the middle. The length of the CDR3 is 16 residues. The DNA of the CDR3 is TGTGCCAGCAGTGAACACACGTCCAAGTCTGGAAACACCATATATTTT. Its translation: CASSEHTSKSGNTIYF.